This T cell receptor (beta chain) came from a study of T cell repertoires in cytomegalovirus infection. Study-level information: Researchers turned to recently identified HLA-C-restricted CMV epitopes as well as well-studied HLA-B-restricted ones. Both a matching HLA type and CMV infection were indicated by public TCR beta signatures. General study results and limits: HLA-C-restricted CMV clonotypes gave the most frequent clonotype in two of eight donors.

TCRdb reprocessed the reads via MiXCR and lists one record per CDR3 protein. The sample has about 60,000 distinct CDR3 sequences; roughly 20% are singletons. With regard to this clonotype: The target antigen is unknown.

The CDR3 totals 15 residues. With 2 bases clipped from V and 10 bases from J, the junction kept 9 bases outside the gene matches. This clonotype was sampled from a human donor in good health (CMV status not recorded). Some clones in this sample may be carry-over from other donors' samples. This rearrangement joins TRBV12-3 or TRBV12-4 to TRBJ1-4, with 8 bases matching TRBD1. The source material was CD8+ T cells from cultured PBMCs, sampled from culture after CMV antigen stimulation. CDR3 loop: CASSLRGQGAGKLFF. DNA of the CDR3: TGTGCCAGCAGTTTAAGGGGGCAGGGGGCAGGAAAACTGTTTTTT.